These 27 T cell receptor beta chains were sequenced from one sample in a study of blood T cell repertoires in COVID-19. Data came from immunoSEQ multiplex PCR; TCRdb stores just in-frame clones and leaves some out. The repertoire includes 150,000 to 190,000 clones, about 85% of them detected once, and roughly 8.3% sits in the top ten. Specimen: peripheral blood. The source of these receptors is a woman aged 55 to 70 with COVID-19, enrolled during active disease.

The CDR3 is CASSLRTGGNNQPQHF. CDR3 bases: TGTGCCAGCAGCTTGCGGACAGGGGGGAACAATCAGCCCCAGCATTTT. The chain carries TRBV5-6 and TRBJ1-5; 10 bases agree with TRBD1. After removal of 1 base from V and 3 bases from J, the junction contained 4 bases not matched to a gene. Germline CDR1 and CDR2: SGHDT and YYEEEE. This CDR3 has 16 amino acids.

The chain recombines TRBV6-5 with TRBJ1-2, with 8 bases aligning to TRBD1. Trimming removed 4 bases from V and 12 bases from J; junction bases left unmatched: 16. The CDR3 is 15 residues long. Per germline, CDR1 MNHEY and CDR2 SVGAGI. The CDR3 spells CASSFNRGRSRIDTF. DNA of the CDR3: TGTGCCAGCAGTTTTAACAGGGGGAGGAGTAGGATAGACACCTTC.

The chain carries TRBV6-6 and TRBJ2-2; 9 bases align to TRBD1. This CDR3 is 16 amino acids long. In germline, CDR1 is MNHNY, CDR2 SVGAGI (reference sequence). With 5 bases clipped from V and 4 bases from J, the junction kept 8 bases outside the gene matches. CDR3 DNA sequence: TGTGCCAGCAGTCGCCTTCAGACAGGGGGCACCGGGGAGCTGTTTTTT. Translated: CASSRLQTGGTGELFF.

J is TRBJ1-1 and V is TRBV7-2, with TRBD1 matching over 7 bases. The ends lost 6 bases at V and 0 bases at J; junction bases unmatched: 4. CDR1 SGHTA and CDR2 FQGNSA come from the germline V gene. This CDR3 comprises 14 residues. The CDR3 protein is CASSPGQLNTEAFF. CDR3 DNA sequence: TGTGCCAGCAGTCCGGGACAGTTGAACACTGAAGCTTTCTTT.

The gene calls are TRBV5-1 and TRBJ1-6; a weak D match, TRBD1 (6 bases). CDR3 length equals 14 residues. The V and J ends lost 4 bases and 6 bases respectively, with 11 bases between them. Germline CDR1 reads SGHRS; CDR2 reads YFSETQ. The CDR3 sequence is CASSNGQPNSPLHF. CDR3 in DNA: TGCGCCAGCAGCAACGGACAGCCTAATTCACCCCTCCACTTT.

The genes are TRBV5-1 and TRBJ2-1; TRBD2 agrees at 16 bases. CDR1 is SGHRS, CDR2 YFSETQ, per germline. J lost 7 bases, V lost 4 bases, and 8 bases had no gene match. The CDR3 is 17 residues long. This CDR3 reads CASSPGTSGRAQNEQFF. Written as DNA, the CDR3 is TGCGCCAGCAGCCCCGGGACTAGCGGGAGGGCCCAAAATGAGCAGTTCTTC.

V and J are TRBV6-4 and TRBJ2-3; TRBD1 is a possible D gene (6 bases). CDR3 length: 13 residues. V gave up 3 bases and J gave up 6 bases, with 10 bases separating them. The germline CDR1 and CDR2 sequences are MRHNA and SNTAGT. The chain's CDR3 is CASSEQGGDTQYF. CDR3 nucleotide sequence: TGTGCCAGCAGTGAACAGGGCGGCGATACGCAGTATTTT.

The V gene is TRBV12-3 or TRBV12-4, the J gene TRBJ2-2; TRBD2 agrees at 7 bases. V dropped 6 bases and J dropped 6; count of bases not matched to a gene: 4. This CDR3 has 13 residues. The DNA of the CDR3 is TGTGCCAGCAGCCTTGGACTAGCCGGGGAGCTGTTTTTT. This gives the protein CASSLGLAGELFF.

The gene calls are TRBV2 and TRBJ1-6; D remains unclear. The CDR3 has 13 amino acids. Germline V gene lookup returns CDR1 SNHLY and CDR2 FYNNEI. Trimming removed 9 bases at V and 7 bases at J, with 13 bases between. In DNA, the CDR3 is TGTGCCAGTCGCCCGGGTGGCAATTCACCCCTCCACTTT. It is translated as CASRPGGNSPLHF.

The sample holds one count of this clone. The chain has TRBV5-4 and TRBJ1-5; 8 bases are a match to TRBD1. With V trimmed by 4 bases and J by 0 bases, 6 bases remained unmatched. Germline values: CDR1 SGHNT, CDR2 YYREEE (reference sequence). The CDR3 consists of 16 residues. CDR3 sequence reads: CASSPDREYSNQPQHF. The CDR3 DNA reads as TGTGCCAGCAGCCCGGACAGGGAATATAGCAATCAGCCCCAGCATTTT.

Written as DNA, the CDR3 is TGTGCTAGTGGTCTGGGGACAGGGGCTTTCTTT. Protein product: CASGLGTGAFF. The chain links TRBV12-5 to TRBJ1-1; 9 bases agree with TRBD1. CDR1 and CDR2 from the germline V gene are LGHNT and FRNRAP. The V and J ends lost 5 bases and 11 bases, in that order; junction bases with no gene match: 3. CDR3 length equals 11 residues. The variable domain in full, with the rest retrieved from reference TRBV12-5 and TRBJ1-1, is DARVTQTPRHKVTEMGQEVTMRCQPILGHNTVFWYRQTMMQGLELLAYFRNRAPLDDSGMPKDRFSAEMPDATLATLKIQPSEPRDSAVYFCASGLGTGAFFGQGTRLTVV.

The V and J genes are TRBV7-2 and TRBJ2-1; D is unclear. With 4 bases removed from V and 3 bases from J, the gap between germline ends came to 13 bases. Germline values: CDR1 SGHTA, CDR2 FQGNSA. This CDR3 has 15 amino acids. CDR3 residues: CASSSPSSYYNEQFF. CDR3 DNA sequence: TGTGCCAGCAGCTCCCCCTCGAGCTACTACAATGAGCAGTTCTTC. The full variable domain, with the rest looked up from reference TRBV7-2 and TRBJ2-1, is GAGVSQSPSNKVTEKGKDVELRCDPISGHTALYWYRQSLGQGLEFLIYFQGNSAPDKSGLPSDRFSAERTGGSVSTLTIQRTQQEDSAVYLCASSSPSSYYNEQFFGPGTRLTVL.

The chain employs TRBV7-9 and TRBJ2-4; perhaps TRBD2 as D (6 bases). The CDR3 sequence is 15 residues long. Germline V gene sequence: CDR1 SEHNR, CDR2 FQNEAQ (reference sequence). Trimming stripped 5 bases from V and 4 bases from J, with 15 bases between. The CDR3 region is CASSVTESGKNIQYF. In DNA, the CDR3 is TGTGCCAGCAGCGTTACGGAGAGCGGGAAAAACATTCAGTACTTC.

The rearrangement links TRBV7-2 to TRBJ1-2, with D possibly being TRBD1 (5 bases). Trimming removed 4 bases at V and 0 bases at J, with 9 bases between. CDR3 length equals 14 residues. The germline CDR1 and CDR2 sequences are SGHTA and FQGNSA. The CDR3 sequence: CASSYRLANYGYTF. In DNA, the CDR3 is TGTGCCAGCAGCTACAGGTTAGCTAACTATGGCTACACCTTC.

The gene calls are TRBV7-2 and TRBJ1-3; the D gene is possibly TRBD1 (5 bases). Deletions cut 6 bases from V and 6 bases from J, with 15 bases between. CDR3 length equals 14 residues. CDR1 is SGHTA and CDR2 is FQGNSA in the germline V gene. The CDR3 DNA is TGTGCCAGCAGTCAACGGGGGTATGAAAACACCATATATTTT. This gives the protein CASSQRGYENTIYF.

As DNA, the CDR3 is TGTGCCTGGAGCGGAAGGGGGACCCAAGGACGAGAGACCCAGTACTTC. Its protein is CAWSGRGTQGRETQYF. The chain has TRBV30 and TRBJ2-5, with a tentative D call TRBD1 (6 bases). Germline V gives CDR1 GTSNPN, CDR2 SVGIG (reference sequence). This CDR3 has 16 amino acids. Trimming stripped 3 bases from V and 4 bases from J, with 21 bases between.

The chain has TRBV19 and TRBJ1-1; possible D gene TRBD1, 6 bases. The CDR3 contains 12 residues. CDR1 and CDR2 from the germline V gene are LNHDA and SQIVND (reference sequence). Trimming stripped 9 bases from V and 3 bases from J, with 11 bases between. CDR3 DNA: TGTGCCAGGCCGGGGGGGCACACTGAAGCTTTCTTT. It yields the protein CARPGGHTEAFF.

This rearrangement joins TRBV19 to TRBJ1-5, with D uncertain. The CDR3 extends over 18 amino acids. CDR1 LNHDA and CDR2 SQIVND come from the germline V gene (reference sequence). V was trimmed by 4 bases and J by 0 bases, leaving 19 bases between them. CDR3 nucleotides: TGTGCCAGTAGTACGACCCGGGCCGGGATTTATAGCAATCAGCCCCAGCATTTT. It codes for CASSTTRAGIYSNQPQHF. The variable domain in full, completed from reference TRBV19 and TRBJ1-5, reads DGGITQSPKYLFRKEGQNVTLSCEQNLNHDAMYWYRQDPGQGLRLIYYSQIVNDFQKGDIAEGYSVSREKKESFPLTVTSAQKNPTAFYLCASSTTRAGIYSNQPQHFGDGTRLSIL.

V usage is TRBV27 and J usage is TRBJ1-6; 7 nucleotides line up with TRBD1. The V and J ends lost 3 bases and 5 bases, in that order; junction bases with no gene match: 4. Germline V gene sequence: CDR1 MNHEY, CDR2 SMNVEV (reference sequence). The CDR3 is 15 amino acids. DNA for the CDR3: TGTGCCAGCAGTTTCTATGGGACAGATAATTCACCCCTCCACTTT. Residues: CASSFYGTDNSPLHF.

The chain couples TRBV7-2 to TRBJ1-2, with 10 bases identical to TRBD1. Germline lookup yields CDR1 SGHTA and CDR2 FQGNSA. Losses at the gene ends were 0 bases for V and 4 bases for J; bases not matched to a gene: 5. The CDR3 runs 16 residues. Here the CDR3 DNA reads TGTGCCAGCAGCTTAGCCCCCGGGACAGGGGTCTATGGCTACACCTTC. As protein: CASSLAPGTGVYGYTF.

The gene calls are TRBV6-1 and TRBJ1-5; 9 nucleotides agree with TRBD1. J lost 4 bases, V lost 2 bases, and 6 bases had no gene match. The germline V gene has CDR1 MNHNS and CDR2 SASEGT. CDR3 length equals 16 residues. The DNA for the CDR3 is TGTGCCAGCAGTGAACCCGGACAGGGGTGGAATCAGCCCCAGCATTTT. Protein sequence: CASSEPGQGWNQPQHF.

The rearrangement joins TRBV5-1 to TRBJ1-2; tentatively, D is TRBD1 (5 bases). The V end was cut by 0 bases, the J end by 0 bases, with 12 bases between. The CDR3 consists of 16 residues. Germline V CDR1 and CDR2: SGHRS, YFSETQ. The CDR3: CASSLVQGKTNYGYTF. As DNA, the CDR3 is TGCGCCAGCAGCTTGGTTCAGGGCAAGACTAACTATGGCTACACCTTC.

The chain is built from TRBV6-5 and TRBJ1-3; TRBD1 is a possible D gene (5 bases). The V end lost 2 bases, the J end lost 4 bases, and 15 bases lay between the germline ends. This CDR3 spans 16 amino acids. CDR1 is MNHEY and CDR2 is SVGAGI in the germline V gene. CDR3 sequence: CASSYLQRGSGNTIYF. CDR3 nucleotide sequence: TGTGCCAGCAGTTACCTCCAGCGGGGGTCGGGAAACACCATATATTTT.

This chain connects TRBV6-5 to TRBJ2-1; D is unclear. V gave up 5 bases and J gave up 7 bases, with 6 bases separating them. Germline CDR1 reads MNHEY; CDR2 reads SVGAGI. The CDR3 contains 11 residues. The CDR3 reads CASSPRNEQFF. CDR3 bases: TGTGCCAGCAGTCCGAGGAATGAGCAGTTCTTC.

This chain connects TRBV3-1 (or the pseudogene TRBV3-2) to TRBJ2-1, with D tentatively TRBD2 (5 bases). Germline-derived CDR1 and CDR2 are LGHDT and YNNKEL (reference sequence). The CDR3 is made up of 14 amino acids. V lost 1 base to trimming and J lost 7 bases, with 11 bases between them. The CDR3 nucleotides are TGTGCCAGCAGCCAAGTTCGGGGTTTAAATGAGCAGTTCTTC. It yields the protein CASSQVRGLNEQFF.

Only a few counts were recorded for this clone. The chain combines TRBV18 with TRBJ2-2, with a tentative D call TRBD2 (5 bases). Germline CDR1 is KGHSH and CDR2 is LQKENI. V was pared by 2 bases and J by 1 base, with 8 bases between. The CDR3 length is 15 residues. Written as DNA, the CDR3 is TGTGCCAGCTCACCAAAAGCGGTGAACACCGGGGAGCTGTTTTTT. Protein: CASSPKAVNTGELFF. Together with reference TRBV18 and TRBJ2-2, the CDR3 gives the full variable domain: NAGVMQNPRHLVRRRGQEARLRCSPMKGHSHVYWYRQLPEEGLKFMVYLQKENIIDESGMPKERFSAEFPKEGPSILRIQQVVRGDSAAYFCASSPKAVNTGELFFGEGSRLTVL.

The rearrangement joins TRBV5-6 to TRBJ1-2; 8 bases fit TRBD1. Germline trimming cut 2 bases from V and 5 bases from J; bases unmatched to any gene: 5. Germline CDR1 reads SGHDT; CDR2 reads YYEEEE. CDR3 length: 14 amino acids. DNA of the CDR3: TGTGCCAGCAGCTTCGGACAGGGAAGATATGGCTACACCTTC. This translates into CASSFGQGRYGYTF.